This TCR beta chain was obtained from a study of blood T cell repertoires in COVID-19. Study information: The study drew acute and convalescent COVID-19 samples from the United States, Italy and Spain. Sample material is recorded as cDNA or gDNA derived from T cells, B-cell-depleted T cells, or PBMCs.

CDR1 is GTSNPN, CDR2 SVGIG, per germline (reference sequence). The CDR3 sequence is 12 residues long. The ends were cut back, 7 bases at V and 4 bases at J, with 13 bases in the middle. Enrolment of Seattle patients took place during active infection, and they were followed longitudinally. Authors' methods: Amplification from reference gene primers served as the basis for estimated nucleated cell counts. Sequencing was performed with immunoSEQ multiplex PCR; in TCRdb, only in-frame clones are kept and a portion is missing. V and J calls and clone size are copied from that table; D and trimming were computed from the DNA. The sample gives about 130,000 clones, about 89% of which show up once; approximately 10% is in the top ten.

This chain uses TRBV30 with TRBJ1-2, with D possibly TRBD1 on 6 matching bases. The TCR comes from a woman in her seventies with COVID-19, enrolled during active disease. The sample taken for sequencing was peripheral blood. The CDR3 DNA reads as TGTGCCTTTCGGACAGTGATCTATGGCTACACCTTC. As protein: CAFRTVIYGYTF.